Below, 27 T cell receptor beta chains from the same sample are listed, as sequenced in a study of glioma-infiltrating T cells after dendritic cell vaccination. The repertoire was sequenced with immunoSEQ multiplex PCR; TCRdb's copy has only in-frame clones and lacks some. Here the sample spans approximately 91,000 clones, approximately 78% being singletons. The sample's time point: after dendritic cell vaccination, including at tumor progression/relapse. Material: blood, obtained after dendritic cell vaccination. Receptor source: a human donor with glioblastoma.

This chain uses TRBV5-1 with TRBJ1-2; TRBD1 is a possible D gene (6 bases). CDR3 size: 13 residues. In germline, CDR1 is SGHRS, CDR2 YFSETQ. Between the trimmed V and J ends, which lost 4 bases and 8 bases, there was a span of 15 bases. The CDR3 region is CASSGAQGSGYTF. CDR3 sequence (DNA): TGCGCCAGCAGCGGCGCGCAGGGGTCGGGCTACACCTTC.

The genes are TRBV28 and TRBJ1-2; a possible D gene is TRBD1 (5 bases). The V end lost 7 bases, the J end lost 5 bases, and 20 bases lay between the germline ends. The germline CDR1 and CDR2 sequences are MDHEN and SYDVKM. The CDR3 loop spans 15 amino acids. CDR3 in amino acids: CASTPGGRRMYGYTF. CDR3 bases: TGTGCCAGCACCCCGGGGGGAAGGAGAATGTATGGCTACACCTTC.

For the CDR3, the DNA is TGCGCCAGCATGAATCAGGGGGATACGCAGTATTTT. It encodes CASMNQGDTQYF. This chain joins TRBV10-1 and TRBJ2-3; D possibly corresponds to TRBD1 (6 bases). V dropped 7 bases and J dropped 6 bases, with 11 bases sitting between them. This CDR3 contains 12 residues. Germline-derived CDR1 and CDR2 are WNHNN and SYGVQD (reference sequence).

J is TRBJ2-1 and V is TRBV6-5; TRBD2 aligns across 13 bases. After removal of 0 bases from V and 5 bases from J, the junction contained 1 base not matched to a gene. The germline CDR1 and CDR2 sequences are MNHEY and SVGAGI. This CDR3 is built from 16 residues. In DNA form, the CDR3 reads TGTGCCAGCAGTTACTCGGGACTAGCGGGGAACAATGAGCAGTTCTTC. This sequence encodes CASSYSGLAGNNEQFF.

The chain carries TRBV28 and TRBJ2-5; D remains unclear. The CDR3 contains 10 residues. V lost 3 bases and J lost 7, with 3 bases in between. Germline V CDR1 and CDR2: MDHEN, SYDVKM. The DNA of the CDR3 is TGTGCCAGCAGTTTCGGGACCCAGTACTTC. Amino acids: CASSFGTQYF.

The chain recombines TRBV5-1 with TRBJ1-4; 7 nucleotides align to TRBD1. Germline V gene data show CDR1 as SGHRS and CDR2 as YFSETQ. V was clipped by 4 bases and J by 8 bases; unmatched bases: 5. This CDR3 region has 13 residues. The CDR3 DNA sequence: TGCGCCAGCAGCGCATGGACAGGCGAAAAACTGTTTTTT. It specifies CASSAWTGEKLFF.

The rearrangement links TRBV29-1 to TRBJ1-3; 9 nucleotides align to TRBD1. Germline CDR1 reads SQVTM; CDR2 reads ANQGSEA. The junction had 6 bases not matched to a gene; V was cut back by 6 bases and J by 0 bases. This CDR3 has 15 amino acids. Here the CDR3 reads CSVAGTGSSGNTIYF. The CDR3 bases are TGCAGCGTGGCCGGGACAGGGAGCTCTGGAAACACCATATATTTT.

CDR3 DNA: TGCGCCAGCAGTGCGGCGACGGGGTGGAACACTGAAGCTTTCTTT. Its translation: CASSAATGWNTEAFF. V usage is TRBV10-1 and J usage is TRBJ1-1; D gene unclear. The CDR3 consists of 15 residues. Germline V gene lookup returns CDR1 WNHNN and CDR2 SYGVQD (reference sequence). Trimming stripped 4 bases from V and 1 base from J, with 13 bases between.

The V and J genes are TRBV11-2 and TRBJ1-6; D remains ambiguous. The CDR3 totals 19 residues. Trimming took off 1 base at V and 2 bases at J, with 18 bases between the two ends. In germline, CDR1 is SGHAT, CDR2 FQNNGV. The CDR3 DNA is TGTGCCAGCAGCTTAGTTGGAGGTAAAGGGAGGGCCTATAATTCACCCCTCCACTTT. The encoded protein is CASSLVGGKGRAYNSPLHF.

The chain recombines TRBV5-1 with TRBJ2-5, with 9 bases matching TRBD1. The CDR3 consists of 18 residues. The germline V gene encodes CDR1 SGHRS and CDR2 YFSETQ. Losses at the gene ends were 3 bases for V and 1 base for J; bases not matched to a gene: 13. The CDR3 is CASSSPTGGLIFQETQYF. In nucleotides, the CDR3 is TGCGCCAGCAGCTCCCCCACAGGGGGCCTCATTTTCCAAGAGACCCAGTACTTC. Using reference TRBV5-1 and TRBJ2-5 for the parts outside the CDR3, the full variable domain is KAGVTQTPRYLIKTRGQQVTLSCSPISGHRSVSWYQQTPGQGLQFLFEYFSETQRNKGNFPGRFSGRQFSNSRSEMNVSTLELGDSALYLCASSSPTGGLIFQETQYFGPGTRLLVL.

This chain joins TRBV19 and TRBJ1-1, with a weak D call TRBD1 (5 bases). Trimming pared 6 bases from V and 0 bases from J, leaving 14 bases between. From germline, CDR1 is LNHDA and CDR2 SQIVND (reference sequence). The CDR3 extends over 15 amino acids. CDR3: CASSPREGMNTEAFF. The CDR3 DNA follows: TGTGCCAGTAGCCCTCGGGAGGGGATGAACACTGAAGCTTTCTTT.

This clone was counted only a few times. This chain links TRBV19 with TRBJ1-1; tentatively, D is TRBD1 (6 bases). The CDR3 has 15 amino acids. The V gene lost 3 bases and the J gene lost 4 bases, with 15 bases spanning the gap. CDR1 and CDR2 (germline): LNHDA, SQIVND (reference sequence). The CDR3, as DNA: TGTGCCAGTAGTATCCCGGACAGCTATGTCACTGAAGCTTTCTTT. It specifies CASSIPDSYVTEAFF.

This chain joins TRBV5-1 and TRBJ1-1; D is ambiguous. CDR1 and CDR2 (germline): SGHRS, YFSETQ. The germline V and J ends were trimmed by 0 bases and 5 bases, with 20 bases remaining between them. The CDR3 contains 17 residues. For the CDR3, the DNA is TGCGCCAGCAGCTTGGGAGGGTCAACAAGCCGAGGGACTGAAGCTTTCTTT. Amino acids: CASSLGGSTSRGTEAFF.

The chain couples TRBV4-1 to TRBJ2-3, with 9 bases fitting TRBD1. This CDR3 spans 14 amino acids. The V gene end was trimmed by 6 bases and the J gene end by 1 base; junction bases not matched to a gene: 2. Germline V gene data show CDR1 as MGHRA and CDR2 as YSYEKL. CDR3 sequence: CASRTGGGTDTQYF. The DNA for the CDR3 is TGCGCCAGCAGGACAGGGGGAGGCACAGATACGCAGTATTTT.

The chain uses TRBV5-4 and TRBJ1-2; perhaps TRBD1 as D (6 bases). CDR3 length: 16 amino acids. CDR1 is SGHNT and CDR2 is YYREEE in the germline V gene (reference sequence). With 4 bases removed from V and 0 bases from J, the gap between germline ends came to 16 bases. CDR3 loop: CASSPGGGSSNYGYTF. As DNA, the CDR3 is TGTGCCAGCAGCCCCGGCGGGGGCTCGTCTAACTATGGCTACACCTTC.

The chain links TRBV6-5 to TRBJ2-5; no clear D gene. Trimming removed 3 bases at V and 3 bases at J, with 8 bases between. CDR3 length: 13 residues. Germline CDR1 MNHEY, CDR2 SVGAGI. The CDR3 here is CASSYYAKETQYF. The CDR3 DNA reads TGTGCCAGCAGTTATTACGCTAAAGAGACCCAGTACTTC.

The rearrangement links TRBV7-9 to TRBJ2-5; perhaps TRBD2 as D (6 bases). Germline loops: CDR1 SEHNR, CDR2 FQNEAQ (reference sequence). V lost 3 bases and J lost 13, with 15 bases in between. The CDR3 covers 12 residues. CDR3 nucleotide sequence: TGTGCCAGCAGCTTGGTAGCGGAGCCGTTGTACTTC. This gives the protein CASSLVAEPLYF.

The CDR3 is CASRPRQVSYNEQFF. The CDR3 bases are TGTGCCAGCAGGCCGCGACAGGTTTCCTACAATGAGCAGTTCTTC. The gene calls are TRBV13 and TRBJ2-1, with D possibly being TRBD1 (6 bases). From germline, CDR1 is PRHDT and CDR2 FYEKMQ (reference sequence). There are 15 residues in the CDR3. Trimming took 6 bases from V and 1 from J, leaving 13 bases between them.

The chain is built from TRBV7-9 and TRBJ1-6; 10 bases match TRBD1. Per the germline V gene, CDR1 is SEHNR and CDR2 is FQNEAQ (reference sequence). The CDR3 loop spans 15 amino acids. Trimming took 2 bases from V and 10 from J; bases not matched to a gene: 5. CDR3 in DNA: TGTGCCAGCAGCTTAATGGGACAGGGGTACTCACCCCTCCACTTT. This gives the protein CASSLMGQGYSPLHF.

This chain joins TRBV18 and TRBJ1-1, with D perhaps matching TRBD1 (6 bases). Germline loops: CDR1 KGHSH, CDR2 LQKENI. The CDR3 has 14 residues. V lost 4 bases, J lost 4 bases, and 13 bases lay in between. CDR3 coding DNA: TGTGCCAGCTCACTAGCCCAGGGGAGCACTGAAGCTTTCTTT. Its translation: CASSLAQGSTEAFF. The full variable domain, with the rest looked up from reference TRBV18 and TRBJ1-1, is NAGVMQNPRHLVRRRGQEARLRCSPMKGHSHVYWYRQLPEEGLKFMVYLQKENIIDESGMPKERFSAEFPKEGPSILRIQQVVRGDSAAYFCASSLAQGSTEAFFGQGTRLTVV.

CDR3 bases: TGTGCCACCAGCTCCACGGGATTAGGGGGCGGGGAAAAACTGTTTTTT. As protein: CATSSTGLGGGEKLFF. V gene TRBV15 combines with J gene TRBJ1-4; 7 bases map to TRBD1. CDR1 and CDR2 from the germline V gene are LNHNV and YYDKDF (reference sequence). Trimming cost V 5 bases and J 8 bases; bases outside gene matches: 14. The CDR3 sequence is 16 residues long.

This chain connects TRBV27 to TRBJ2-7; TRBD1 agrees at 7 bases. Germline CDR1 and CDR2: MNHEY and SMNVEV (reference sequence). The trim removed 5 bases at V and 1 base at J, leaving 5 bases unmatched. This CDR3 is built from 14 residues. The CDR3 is CASSRRQGSYEQYV. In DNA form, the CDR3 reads TGTGCCAGCAGTCGGCGACAGGGATCCTACGAGCAGTACGTC.

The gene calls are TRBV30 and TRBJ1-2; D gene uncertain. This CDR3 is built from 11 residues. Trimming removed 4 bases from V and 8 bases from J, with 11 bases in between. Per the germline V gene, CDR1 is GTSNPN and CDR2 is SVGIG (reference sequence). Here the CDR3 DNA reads TGTGCCTGGACAGCCTCGCGGGGCTACACCTTC. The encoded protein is CAWTASRGYTF.

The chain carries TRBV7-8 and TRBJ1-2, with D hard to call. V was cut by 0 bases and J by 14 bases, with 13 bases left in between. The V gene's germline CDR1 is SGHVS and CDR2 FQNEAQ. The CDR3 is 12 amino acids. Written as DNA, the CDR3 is TGTGCCAGCAGCTTAGCGGGCCAGGCTCAAACCTTC. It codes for CASSLAGQAQTF. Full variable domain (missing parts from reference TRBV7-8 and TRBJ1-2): GAGVSQSPRYKVAKRGQDVALRCDPISGHVSLFWYQQALGQGPEFLTYFQNEAQLDKSGLPSDRFFAERPEGSVSTLKIQRTQQEDSAVYLCASSLAGQAQTFGSGTRLTVV.

Here the CDR3 reads CSAPFVNEQFF. CDR3 nucleotide sequence: TGCAGTGCCCCCTTTGTAAATGAGCAGTTCTTC. The chain is built from TRBV20-1 and TRBJ2-1, with D unclear. Trimming removed 6 bases at V and 7 bases at J, with 10 bases between. Germline V lookup: CDR1 DFQATT, CDR2 SNEGSKA (reference sequence). This CDR3 has 11 residues.

The DNA for the CDR3 is TGCGCCAGCAGCCAAGCTCGGGCAACTAATGAAAAACTGTTTTTT. Translated, it gives CASSQARATNEKLFF. The chain joins TRBV4-1 to TRBJ1-4; D is uncertain. CDR3 size: 15 residues. Deletions cut 1 base from V and 0 bases from J, with 6 bases between. Per the germline V gene, CDR1 is MGHRA and CDR2 is YSYEKL.

CDR3 sequence (DNA): TGTGCCAGCAGCTTAGGGGGGGAAGGGTTTAATGAGCAGTTCTTC. Residues: CASSLGGEGFNEQFF. The rearrangement uses TRBV11-3 and TRBJ2-1, with TRBD2 as a possible D gene (6 bases). The CDR3 length is 15 residues. CDR1 SGHNT and CDR2 YENEEA come from the germline V gene. V gave up 1 base and J gave up 7 bases, with 14 bases separating them.